These 25 T cell receptor beta chains originate from one sample sequenced in a study of persistence of HIV-infected CD4 T cells. No antigens are known for them. This was the immunoSEQ version 4 assay in survey mode. Method: immunoSEQ multiplex PCR; TCRdb's copy keeps in-frame clones and lacks some. The repertoire holds 40,000 to 60,000 clones, with approximately 90% as singletons. Nonspecific anti-CD3/anti-CD28 bead stimulation represents the broad CD4+ T cell repertoire. Sorting selected CD4+ T cells upregulating both CD40 ligand and CD69. The sequencing used CD4+ T cells sorted from PBMCs after approximately 19-hour stimulation, collected from a patient who received antiretroviral therapy. The receptors stem from an adult woman with HIV who was CMV-seropositive.

With regard to this clone: A junction end diverges from the germline sequence, so it may reflect a read error. This chain uses TRBV18 with TRBJ1-3; TRBD1 is a possible D gene (5 bases). The CDR3 sequence is 14 residues long. Germline V gene lookup returns CDR1 KGHSH and CDR2 LQKENI. CDR3 sequence reads: CASSPQGSANTIYF. The CDR3 nucleotides read TGTGCCAGCTCACCCCAGGGATCTGCAAACACCATATATTTT. Full variable domain (missing parts from reference TRBV18 and TRBJ1-3): NAGVMQNPRHLVRRRGQEARLRCSPMKGHSHVYWYRQLPEEGLKFMVYLQKENIIDESGMPKERFSAEFPKEGPSILRIQQVVRGDSAAYFCASSPQGSANTIYFGEGSWLTVV.

The V call is TRBV27, the J call TRBJ2-7; D is possibly TRBD1 or TRBD2 (6 bases each). V was shortened by 6 bases and J by 5 bases, with 14 bases between the two germline ends. CDR3 length: 13 amino acids. The germline CDR1 and CDR2 sequences are MNHEY and SMNVEV (reference sequence). The CDR3 bases are TGTGCCAGCAGGAGGGGGGCTGGAAACGAGCAGTACTTC. As protein: CASRRGAGNEQYF.

This chain links TRBV4-1 with TRBJ2-7, with D perhaps being TRBD1 or TRBD2 (7 bases each). Germline V gene sequence: CDR1 MGHRA, CDR2 YSYEKL. This CDR3 is 18 amino acids long. Trimming cost V 1 base and J 1 base, with 20 bases left between them. In DNA, the CDR3 is TGCGCCAGCAGCCAAGGACCCCCCGGGACAGCGGGATCCTACGAGCAGTACTTC. Translated: CASSQGPPGTAGSYEQYF.

The table lists this clone with a few counts. The CDR3, as DNA: TGCGCCAGCAGCGTCGCCGGACAGGGTTACAATGAGCAGTTCTTC. Encoded protein: CASSVAGQGYNEQFF. The chain is built from TRBV5-1 and TRBJ2-1, with 8 bases that match TRBD1. The germline V gene has CDR1 SGHRS and CDR2 YFSETQ. This CDR3 has 15 residues. Trimming at V came to 4 bases and at J to 4 bases, leaving 7 bases not matched to a gene.

CDR3 DNA: TGTGCCAGCAGCGTAGGGGAAGCTATGGGAAACACCATATATTTT. Translating gives CASSVGEAMGNTIYF. The chain employs TRBV9 and TRBJ1-3; unclear D gene. V was trimmed by 0 bases and J by 4 bases, leaving 11 bases between them. Germline CDR1 SGDLS, CDR2 YYNGEE. The CDR3 contains 15 residues.

V gene TRBV2 combines with J gene TRBJ1-2; 9 nucleotides line up with TRBD1. J lost 7 bases, V lost 8 bases, and 2 bases had no gene match. CDR3 length equals 11 residues. Germline CDR1 reads SNHLY; CDR2 reads FYNNEI. CDR3 loop: CASGTGSGYTF. The CDR3 coding sequence is TGTGCCAGCGGGACAGGGTCTGGCTACACCTTC.

The chain combines TRBV14 with TRBJ2-7, with TRBD1 matching 10 bases. CDR3 length: 15 residues. With V trimmed by 8 bases and J by 2 bases, 9 bases remained unmatched. The germline V gene encodes CDR1 SGHDN and CDR2 FVKESK. DNA of the CDR3: TGTGCCAGCTCGCTAAGGGGACAGGGGACCTACGAGCAGTACTTC. Protein: CASSLRGQGTYEQYF.

V is TRBV27 and J is TRBJ2-7; 13 bases are shared with TRBD2. This CDR3 contains 17 residues. The germline V gene encodes CDR1 MNHEY and CDR2 SMNVEV (reference sequence). The ends lost 6 bases at V and 1 base at J; junction bases unmatched: 9. The CDR3 coding sequence is TGTGCCAGCAGCCAAGGACTAGCGGGAGTGGGGTCCTACGAGCAGTACTTC. Amino acids: CASSQGLAGVGSYEQYF.

The chain employs TRBV19 and TRBJ2-7, with 8 bases that match TRBD1. The J segment lost 5 bases and the V segment lost 1 base, leaving 7 bases of the junction unmatched. In germline, CDR1 is LNHDA, CDR2 SQIVND (reference sequence). There are 15 residues in the CDR3. CDR3 region: CASSIGAGGRDEQYF. The CDR3 DNA reads as TGTGCCAGTAGTATAGGGGCAGGGGGCCGTGACGAGCAGTACTTC.

This chain uses TRBV5-1 with TRBJ2-7; 8 bases agree with TRBD1. CDR3 size: 14 residues. The germline V gene has CDR1 SGHRS and CDR2 YFSETQ. The trim removed 0 bases at V and 2 bases at J, leaving 1 base unmatched. This CDR3 reads CASSLGQGPYEQYF. The CDR3 DNA is TGCGCCAGCAGCTTGGGACAGGGGCCCTACGAGCAGTACTTC.

The V gene is TRBV29-1, the J gene TRBJ2-2, with 8 bases that match TRBD1. Germline V gene data show CDR1 as SQVTM and CDR2 as ANQGSEA. Trimming removed 7 bases from V and 3 bases from J; junction bases left unmatched: 7. This CDR3 region has 14 residues. Written as DNA, the CDR3 is TGCAGCGGCGGGACAGGCGGCGACACCGGGGAGCTGTTTTTT. As protein: CSGGTGGDTGELFF.

Here the CDR3 DNA reads TGCGCCAGCAGCCAAGGGTGGGGGGCTTCCTATGGCTACACCTTC. Its translation: CASSQGWGASYGYTF. The chain couples TRBV4-3 to TRBJ1-2; perhaps TRBD1 as D (6 bases). This CDR3 comprises 15 residues. With 1 base removed from V and 4 bases from J, the gap between germline ends came to 13 bases. Germline V gene data show CDR1 as LGHNA and CDR2 as YSLEER.

The CDR3 DNA reads as TGTGCCAGCAGCCGAGGCGGCTCTAGTCGTAACACCTACGAGCAGTACTTC. Amino acid sequence: CASSRGGSSRNTYEQYF. This chain connects TRBV9 to TRBJ2-7; D ambiguous. The CDR3 has 17 amino acids. CDR1 and CDR2 from the germline V gene are SGDLS and YYNGEE. Deletions cut 4 bases from V and 2 bases from J, with 22 bases between.

V and J are TRBV6-5 and TRBJ1-5; no clear D. Germline CDR1 MNHEY, CDR2 SVGAGI. The CDR3 is made up of 13 amino acids. V lost 4 bases to trimming and J lost 4 bases, with 8 bases between them. In nucleotides, the CDR3 is TGTGCCAGCAGTTTTGCGGCGAATCAGCCCCAGCATTTT. It yields the protein CASSFAANQPQHF.

This chain links TRBV18 with TRBJ1-3; 7 nucleotides align to TRBD1. CDR1 is KGHSH and CDR2 is LQKENI in the germline V gene. This CDR3 is built from 14 residues. Trimming removed 6 bases from V and 4 bases from J; junction bases left unmatched: 6. For the CDR3, the DNA is TGTGCCAGCTCCGGACAGGTCCAGGGAAACACCATATATTTT. It is translated as CASSGQVQGNTIYF.

The chain joins TRBV30 to TRBJ1-2; 8 nucleotides match TRBD1. Per germline, CDR1 GTSNPN and CDR2 SVGIG (reference sequence). The CDR3 extends over 15 amino acids. V gave up 4 bases and J gave up 5 bases; unmatched junction bases: 12. The CDR3 region has the DNA TGTGCCTGGATCCGGCGGACAGGGTTTAAGTATGGCTACACCTTC. It encodes CAWIRRTGFKYGYTF.

The rearrangement links TRBV2 to TRBJ2-5, with D uncertain. From germline, CDR1 is SNHLY and CDR2 FYNNEI. The ends were cut back, 3 bases at V and 7 bases at J, with 12 bases in the middle. The CDR3 runs 13 residues. The DNA for the CDR3 is TGTGCCAGCAGTGAGTCTTTGTCGGGGACCCAGTACTTC. The encoded protein is CASSESLSGTQYF. Variable domain in full (rest from reference TRBV2 and TRBJ2-5): EPEVTQTPSHQVTQMGQEVILRCVPISNHLYFYWYRQILGQKVEFLVSFYNNEISEKSEIFDDQFSVERPDGSNFTLKIRSTKLEDSAMYFCASSESLSGTQYFGPGTRLLVL.

This chain links TRBV19 with TRBJ1-5; TRBD1 matches at 8 bases. Germline assignment: CDR1 LNHDA and CDR2 SQIVND (reference sequence). The CDR3 is 19 residues long. Unmatched junction bases numbered 24, after V lost 7 bases and J lost 7 bases. The CDR3 reads CASTLFHRQGQGLGQPQHF. CDR3 bases: TGTGCCAGTACCCTATTCCACCGACAGGGGCAAGGGCTAGGGCAGCCCCAGCATTTT.

The rearrangement links TRBV7-3 to TRBJ2-7; D gene ambiguous. Germline loops: CDR1 SGHTA, CDR2 FQGTGA. This CDR3 has 14 residues. V was trimmed by 5 bases and J by 6 bases, leaving 17 bases between them. This CDR3 is CASSPSTQHIEQYF. CDR3 bases: TGTGCCAGCAGCCCGTCGACCCAGCATATCGAGCAGTACTTC.

The chain uses TRBV5-1 and TRBJ2-1; 8 nucleotides agree with TRBD2. There are 15 residues in the CDR3. Germline trimming cut 7 bases from V and 5 bases from J; bases unmatched to any gene: 11. Germline CDR1 and CDR2: SGHRS and YFSETQ. The CDR3 nucleotides are TGCGCCAGCGGATTCTCGGGACTAGTTGACAATGAGCAGTTCTTC. Translated: CASGFSGLVDNEQFF. The full variable domain, its missing parts supplied by reference TRBV5-1 and TRBJ2-1, is KAGVTQTPRYLIKTRGQQVTLSCSPISGHRSVSWYQQTPGQGLQFLFEYFSETQRNKGNFPGRFSGRQFSNSRSEMNVSTLELGDSALYLCASGFSGLVDNEQFFGPGTRLTVL.

The gene calls are TRBV10-3 and TRBJ1-5; no firm D call. Trimming cost V 2 bases and J 0 bases, with 8 bases left between them. The CDR3 covers 15 residues. CDR1 is ENHRY and CDR2 is SYGVKD in the germline V gene. The CDR3 nucleotides are TGTGCCATCAGTGAGGGGAGGGATAGCAATCAGCCCCAGCATTTT. Protein: CAISEGRDSNQPQHF.

The chain carries TRBV19 and TRBJ2-4; tentative D call: TRBD1 (5 bases). Trimming left V 3 bases short and J 6 bases short, with 12 bases between. This CDR3 is 14 amino acids long. Germline CDR1 LNHDA, CDR2 SQIVND (reference sequence). The CDR3 sequence is CASSIVTDRNIQYF. In DNA form, the CDR3 reads TGTGCCAGTAGTATCGTGACAGACCGAAACATTCAGTACTTC.

J is TRBJ1-2 and V is TRBV6-5; weak D call: TRBD1 (5 bases). The CDR3 is 14 residues long. The germline gives CDR1 MNHEY, CDR2 SVGAGI. V shed 5 bases and J shed 4 bases, with 14 bases lying between them. The CDR3 bases are TGTGCCAGCAGTAAGGGACCGACAAGCTATGGCTACACCTTC. This sequence encodes CASSKGPTSYGYTF.

The CDR3 loop reads CASSYQRDGYTF. In nucleotides, the CDR3 is TGTGCCAGCAGTTACCAACGCGATGGCTACACCTTC. This rearrangement joins TRBV6-6 to TRBJ1-2, with D unclear. The CDR3 spans 12 residues. The germline CDR1 and CDR2 sequences are MNHNY and SVGAGI (reference sequence). Between the trimmed V and J ends, which lost 2 bases and 6 bases, there was a span of 7 bases.

The chain employs TRBV27 and TRBJ1-4; tentative D call: TRBD1 (6 bases). With 5 bases removed from V and 5 bases from J, the gap between germline ends came to 15 bases. Germline CDR1 and CDR2: MNHEY and SMNVEV (reference sequence). This CDR3 spans 15 amino acids. The CDR3: CASSNEGHVNEKLFF. CDR3 nucleotides: TGTGCCAGCAGTAACGAGGGACACGTGAATGAAAAACTGTTTTTT.